These 14 T cell receptor beta chains came from one sample sequenced in a study of CD8 T cells in ankylosing spondylitis. TCRdb reprocessed the 5' RACE reads via MiXCR and lists one record per CDR3 protein. The table includes 200,000 to 250,000 distinct CDR3 sequences, about 10% detected once. The sequencing input was blood, either unsorted or a sorted T cell fraction (not recorded which). The origin of the receptors is a male donor with ankylosing spondylitis or in good health (not recorded which).

This clonotype was counted between two and nine times. CDR3: CASSVLGSGVETQYF. CDR3 bases: TGTGCCAGCAGTGTCTTGGGTAGCGGGGTTGAGACCCAGTACTTC. The rearrangement joins TRBV2 to TRBJ2-5; 8 bases map to TRBD2. Per germline, CDR1 SNHLY and CDR2 FYNNEI. J was trimmed by 5 bases and V by 4 bases; bases with no gene match: 9. The CDR3 runs to 15 residues.

This clonotype was detected many times. The chain links TRBV6-6 to TRBJ1-2; TRBD1 agrees at 8 bases. Per the germline V gene, CDR1 is MNHNY and CDR2 is SVGAGI (reference sequence). Trimming took 8 bases from V and 13 from J; bases not matched to a gene: 9. This CDR3 contains 11 residues. CDR3 sequence (DNA): TGTGCCAGCGCGAGGGATGGGACAGGCACCTTC. The encoded protein is CASARDGTGTF.

This clonotype was detected ten times or more. The chain is built from TRBV12-3 or TRBV12-4 and TRBJ2-3; 10 positions match TRBD2. This CDR3 is 17 amino acids long. Unmatched junction bases numbered 10, after V lost 5 bases and J lost 2 bases. CDR3 in amino acids: CASSRPISGGDTDTQYF. In DNA, the CDR3 is TGTGCCAGCAGTCGGCCAATCAGCGGGGGGGACACAGATACGCAGTATTTT.

This clonotype was seen repeatedly, ten times or more. The chain combines TRBV7-2 with TRBJ2-4; D may be TRBD1 (6 bases). Trimming stripped 4 bases from V and 3 bases from J, with 10 bases between. Germline V CDR1 and CDR2: SGHTA, FQGNSA. This CDR3 spans 14 amino acids. CDR3 DNA: TGTGCCAGCAGCTCACAGGGATTCAAAAACATTCAGTACTTC. This gives the protein CASSSQGFKNIQYF.

The chain employs TRBV20-1 and TRBJ1-1, with a tentative D call TRBD1 (5 bases). Trimming took off 6 bases at V and 3 bases at J, with 11 bases between the two ends. Germline CDR1 and CDR2: DFQATT and SNEGSKA (reference sequence). The CDR3 spans 12 residues. In DNA, the CDR3 is TGCAGTGCATGTGGGGGGGACACTGAAGCTTTCTTT. Its protein product is CSACGGDTEAFF.

In its sample, this clonotype was seen many times. The J gene is TRBJ1-2, the V gene TRBV12-3 or TRBV12-4; D is unresolved. This CDR3 region has 16 residues. The ends were cut back, 1 base at V and 4 bases at J, with 16 bases in the middle. The CDR3 nucleotides are TGTGCCAGCAGTTTAGTAGGCGGACGCCGGGGCTATGGCTACACCTTC. Translating gives CASSLVGGRRGYGYTF.

This clonotype was picked up a small number of times. The chain combines TRBV6-1 with TRBJ1-6; TRBD1 might be the D (5 bases). The CDR3 is made up of 14 amino acids. The V gene's germline CDR1 is MNHNS and CDR2 SASEGT. Trimming shortened V by 6 bases and J by 9 bases, and 15 bases separated the two germline ends. CDR3 loop: CASRTGTEFSPLHF. CDR3 DNA: TGTGCCAGCAGGACCGGGACGGAGTTTTCACCCCTCCACTTT.

This sequence joins TRBV7-2 and TRBJ2-3; TRBD2 agrees at 11 bases. Germline-derived CDR1 and CDR2 are SGHTA and FQGNSA. This CDR3 region has 17 residues. V lost 3 bases and J lost 2; bases outside the gene matches: 7. For the CDR3, the DNA is TGTGCCAGCAGCTTGTTTTTAGCGGGGGGGTACACAGATACGCAGTATTTT. Amino acid sequence: CASSLFLAGGYTDTQYF.

The sample holds many counts of this clonotype. The V call is TRBV7-2, the J call TRBJ1-5; D is ambiguous. The CDR3 runs to 14 residues. Looked up from germline, CDR1 is SGHTA and CDR2 is FQGNSA. Deletions cut 4 bases from V and 0 bases from J, with 7 bases between. Here the CDR3 DNA reads TGTGCCAGCAGCTCCGATTATAGCAATCAGCCCCAGCATTTT. It codes for CASSSDYSNQPQHF.

This clonotype was observed many times. DNA for the CDR3: TGCAGTGCTCGCCAGGGGGCCTACGAGCAGTACTTC. As protein: CSARQGAYEQYF. V usage is TRBV20-1 and J usage is TRBJ2-7; 7 positions match TRBD1. V shed 5 bases, J shed 2 bases, and the junction held 3 bases outside the gene matches. Per germline, CDR1 DFQATT and CDR2 SNEGSKA (reference sequence). The CDR3 has 12 amino acids.

This chain joins TRBV7-3 and TRBJ2-2; perhaps TRBD2 as D (6 bases). CDR3 length equals 14 residues. V was clipped by 6 bases and J by 11 bases, with 19 bases between them. In germline, CDR1 is SGHTA, CDR2 FQGTGA. The CDR3 loop is CASSPTAGRRELFF. CDR3 coding DNA: TGTGCCAGCAGTCCTACCGCGGGGCGCCGAGAGCTGTTTTTT.

The sample holds many counts of this clonotype. Here the CDR3 DNA reads TGCAGTGCTAGAGAGACTAGCTTGGGGTTAACGTTCTTC. Translation gives CSARETSLGLTFF. J is TRBJ2-1 and V is TRBV20-1; 7 nucleotides line up with TRBD2. V was pared by 0 bases and J by 15 bases, with 11 bases of the junction left unmatched. The CDR3 contains 13 residues. Germline CDR1 and CDR2: DFQATT and SNEGSKA (reference sequence).

This clonotype was seen repeatedly, ten times or more. This chain links TRBV12-3 or TRBV12-4 with TRBJ2-5; the D call may be TRBD1 or TRBD2 (5 bases each). V shed 2 bases and J shed 5 bases, with 12 bases lying between them. CDR3 size: 14 residues. DNA of the CDR3: TGTGCCAGCAGTTTAAGAACAGGCGGGGAGACCCAGTACTTC. It specifies CASSLRTGGETQYF.

This clonotype appeared many times. This chain connects TRBV10-3 to TRBJ2-1; 8 positions match TRBD1. The germline V gene encodes CDR1 ENHRY and CDR2 SYGVKD. This CDR3 contains 16 residues. V lost 2 bases, J lost 5 bases, and 8 bases stayed unmatched. The CDR3 DNA follows: TGTGCCATCAGTGAGCGGACGGGACAGGTTAACAATGAGCAGTTCTTC. Its protein is CAISERTGQVNNEQFF.